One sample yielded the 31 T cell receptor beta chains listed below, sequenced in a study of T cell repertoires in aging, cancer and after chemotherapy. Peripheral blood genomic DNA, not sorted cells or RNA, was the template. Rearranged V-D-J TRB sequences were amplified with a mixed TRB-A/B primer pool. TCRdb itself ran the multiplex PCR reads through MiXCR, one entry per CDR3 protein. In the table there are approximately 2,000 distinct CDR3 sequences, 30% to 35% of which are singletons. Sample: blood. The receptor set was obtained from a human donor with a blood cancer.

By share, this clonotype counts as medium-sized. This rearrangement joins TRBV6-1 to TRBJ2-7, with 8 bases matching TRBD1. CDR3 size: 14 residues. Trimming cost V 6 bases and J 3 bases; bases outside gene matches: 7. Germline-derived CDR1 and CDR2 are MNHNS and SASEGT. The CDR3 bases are TGTGCCAGCAGGGTTTGGACAGGGAGCTACGAGCAGTACTTC. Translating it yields CASRVWTGSYEQYF.

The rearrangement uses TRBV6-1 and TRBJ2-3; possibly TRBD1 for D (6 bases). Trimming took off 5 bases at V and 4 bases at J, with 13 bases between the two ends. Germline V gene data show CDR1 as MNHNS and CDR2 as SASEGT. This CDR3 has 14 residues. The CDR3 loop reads CASSLVRGADTQYF. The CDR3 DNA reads TGTGCCAGCAGTCTGGTCAGGGGCGCAGATACGCAGTATTTT.

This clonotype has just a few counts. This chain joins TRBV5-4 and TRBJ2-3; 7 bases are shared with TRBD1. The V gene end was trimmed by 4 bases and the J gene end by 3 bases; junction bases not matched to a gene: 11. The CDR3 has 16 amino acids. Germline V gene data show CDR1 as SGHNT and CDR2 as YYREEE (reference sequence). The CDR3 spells CASSTKRQGGTDTQYF. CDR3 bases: TGTGCCAGCAGCACTAAAAGACAGGGTGGGACAGATACGCAGTATTTT.

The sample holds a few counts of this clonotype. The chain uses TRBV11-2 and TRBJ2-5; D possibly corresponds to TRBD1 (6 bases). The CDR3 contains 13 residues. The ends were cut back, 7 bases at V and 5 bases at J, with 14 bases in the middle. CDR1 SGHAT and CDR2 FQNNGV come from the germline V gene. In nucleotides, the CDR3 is TGTGCCAGCACCCGGCAGGGGTTGGAGACCCAGTACTTC. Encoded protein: CASTRQGLETQYF. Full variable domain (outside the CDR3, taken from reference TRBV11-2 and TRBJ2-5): EAGVAQSPRYKIIEKRQSVAFWCNPISGHATLYWYQQILGQGPKLLIQFQNNGVVDDSQLPKDRFSAERLKGVDSTLKIQPAKLEDSAVYLCASTRQGLETQYFGPGTRLLVL.

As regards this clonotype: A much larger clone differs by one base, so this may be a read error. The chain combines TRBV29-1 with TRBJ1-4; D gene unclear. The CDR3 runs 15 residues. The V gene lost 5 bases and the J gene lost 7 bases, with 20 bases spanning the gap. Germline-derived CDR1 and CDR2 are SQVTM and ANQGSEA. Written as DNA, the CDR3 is TGCAGCGTTTCGAGTGATCGTCTTCGTGGTGAAAAACTGTTTTTT. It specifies CSVSSDRLRGEKLFF.

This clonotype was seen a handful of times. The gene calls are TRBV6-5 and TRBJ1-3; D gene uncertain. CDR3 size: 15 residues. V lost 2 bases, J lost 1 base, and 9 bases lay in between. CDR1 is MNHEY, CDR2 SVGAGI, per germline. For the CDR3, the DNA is TGTGCCAGCAGTTACGATAGGAGTTCTGGAAACACCATATATTTT. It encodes CASSYDRSSGNTIYF.

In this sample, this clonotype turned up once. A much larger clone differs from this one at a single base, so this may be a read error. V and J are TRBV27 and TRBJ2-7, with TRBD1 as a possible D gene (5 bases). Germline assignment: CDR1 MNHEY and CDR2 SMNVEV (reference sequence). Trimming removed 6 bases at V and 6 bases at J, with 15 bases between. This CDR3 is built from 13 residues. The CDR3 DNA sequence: TGTGCCAGCAGGGACCCAAAGGGGTTCGAGCAGTACTTC. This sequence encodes CASRDPKGFEQYF.

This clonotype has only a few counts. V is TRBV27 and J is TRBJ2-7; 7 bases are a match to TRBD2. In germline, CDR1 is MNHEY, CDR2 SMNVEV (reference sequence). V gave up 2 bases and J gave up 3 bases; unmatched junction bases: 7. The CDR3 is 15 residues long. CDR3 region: CASSLGSGTNYEQYF. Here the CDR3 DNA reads TGTGCCAGCAGTTTAGGGTCAGGGACTAACTACGAGCAGTACTTC.

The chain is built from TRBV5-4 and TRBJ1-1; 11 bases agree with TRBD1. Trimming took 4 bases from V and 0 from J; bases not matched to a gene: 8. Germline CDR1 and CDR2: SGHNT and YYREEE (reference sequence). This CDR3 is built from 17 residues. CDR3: CASSLRDRGAMNTEAFF. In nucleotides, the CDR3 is TGTGCCAGCAGCCTCCGGGACAGGGGGGCTATGAACACTGAAGCTTTCTTT.

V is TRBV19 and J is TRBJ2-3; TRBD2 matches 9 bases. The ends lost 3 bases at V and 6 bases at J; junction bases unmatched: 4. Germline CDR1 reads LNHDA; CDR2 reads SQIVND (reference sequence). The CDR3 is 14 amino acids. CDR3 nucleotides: TGTGCCAGTAGTATTAAGCGGGGGGTCGATACGCAGTATTTT. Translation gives CASSIKRGVDTQYF.

In DNA, the CDR3 is TGCAGTGCTAGACCACTAGGGACAGGGGCTGGAAACACCATATATTTT. Translation: CSARPLGTGAGNTIYF. V is TRBV20-1 and J is TRBJ1-3; 10 nucleotides line up with TRBD1. CDR1 is DFQATT, CDR2 SNEGSKA, per germline (reference sequence). This CDR3 is 16 amino acids long. J gave up 2 bases and V 2 bases, and 6 bases lay outside the gene matches.

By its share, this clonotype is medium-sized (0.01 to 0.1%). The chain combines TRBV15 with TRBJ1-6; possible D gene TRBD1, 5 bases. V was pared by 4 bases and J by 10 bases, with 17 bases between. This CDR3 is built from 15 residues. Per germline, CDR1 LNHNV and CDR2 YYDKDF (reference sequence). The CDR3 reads CATSIEGPDLSPLHF. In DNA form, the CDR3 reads TGTGCCACCAGCATAGAGGGACCTGACCTATCACCCCTCCACTTT. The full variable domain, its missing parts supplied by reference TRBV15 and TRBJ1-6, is DAMVIQNPRYQVTQFGKPVTLSCSQTLNHNVMYWYQQKSSQAPKLLFHYYDKDFNNEADTPDNFQSRRPNTSFCFLDIRSPGLGDTAMYLCATSIEGPDLSPLHFGNGTRLTVT.

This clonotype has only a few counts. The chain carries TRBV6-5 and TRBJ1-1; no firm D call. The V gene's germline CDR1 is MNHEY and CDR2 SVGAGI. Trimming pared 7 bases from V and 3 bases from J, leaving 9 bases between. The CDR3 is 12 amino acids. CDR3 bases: TGTGCCAGCAAAAACTTGTACACTGAAGCTTTCTTT. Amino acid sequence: CASKNLYTEAFF.

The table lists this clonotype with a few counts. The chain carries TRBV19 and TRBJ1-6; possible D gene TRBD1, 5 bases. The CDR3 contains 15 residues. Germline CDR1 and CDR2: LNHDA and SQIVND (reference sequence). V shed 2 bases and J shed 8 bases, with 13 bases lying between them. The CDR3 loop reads CASSIYQGTDSPLHF. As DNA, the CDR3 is TGTGCCAGTAGTATATATCAGGGTACGGATTCACCCCTCCACTTT.

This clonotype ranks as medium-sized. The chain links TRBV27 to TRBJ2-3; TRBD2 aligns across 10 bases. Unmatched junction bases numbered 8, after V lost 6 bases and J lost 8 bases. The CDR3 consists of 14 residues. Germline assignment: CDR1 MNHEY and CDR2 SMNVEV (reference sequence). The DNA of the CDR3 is TGTGCCAGCAGGGGACTAGCGTCCTACGGTACGCAGTATTTT. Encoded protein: CASRGLASYGTQYF.

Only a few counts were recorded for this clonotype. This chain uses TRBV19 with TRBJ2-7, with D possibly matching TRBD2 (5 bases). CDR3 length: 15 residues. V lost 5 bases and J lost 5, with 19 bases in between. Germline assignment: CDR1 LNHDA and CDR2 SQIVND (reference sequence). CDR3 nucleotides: TGTGCCAGTAGTGCCAACCGACGGGGAACCCACGAGCAGTACTTC. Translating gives CASSANRRGTHEQYF. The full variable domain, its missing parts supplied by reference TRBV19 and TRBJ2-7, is DGGITQSPKYLFRKEGQNVTLSCEQNLNHDAMYWYRQDPGQGLRLIYYSQIVNDFQKGDIAEGYSVSREKKESFPLTVTSAQKNPTAFYLCASSANRRGTHEQYFGPGTRLTVT.

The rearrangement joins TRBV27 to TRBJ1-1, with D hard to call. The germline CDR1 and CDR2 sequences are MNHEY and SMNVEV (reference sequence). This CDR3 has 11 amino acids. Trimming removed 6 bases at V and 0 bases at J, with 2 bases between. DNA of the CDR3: TGTGCCAGCAGAATGAACACTGAAGCTTTCTTT. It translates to CASRMNTEAFF.

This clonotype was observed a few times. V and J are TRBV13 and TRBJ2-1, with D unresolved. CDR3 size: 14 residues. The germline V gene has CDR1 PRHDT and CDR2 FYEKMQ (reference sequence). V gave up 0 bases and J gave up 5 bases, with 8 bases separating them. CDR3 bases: TGTGCCAGCAGCTTAGGTCAGACAAACAATGAGCAGTTCTTC. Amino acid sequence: CASSLGQTNNEQFF.

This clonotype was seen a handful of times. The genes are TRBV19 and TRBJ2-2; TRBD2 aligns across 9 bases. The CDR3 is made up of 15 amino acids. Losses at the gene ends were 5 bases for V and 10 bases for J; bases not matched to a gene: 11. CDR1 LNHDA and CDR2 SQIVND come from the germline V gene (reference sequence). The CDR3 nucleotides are TGTGCCAGTAGTCCGCCGGGACTAGCTCGAGAGGAGCTGTTTTTT. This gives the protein CASSPPGLAREELFF.

The CDR3 DNA reads as TGTGCCAGTACCGTAACCCATGCTACTAATGAAAAACTGTTTTTT. Protein sequence: CASTVTHATNEKLFF. V usage is TRBV19 and J usage is TRBJ1-4; no clear D. Germline assignment: CDR1 LNHDA and CDR2 SQIVND (reference sequence). Trimming left V 7 bases short and J 2 bases short, with 14 bases between. The CDR3 has 15 amino acids.

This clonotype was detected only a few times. CDR3 amino acids: CASSDPVGLVSHNEQFF. CDR3 sequence (DNA): TGTGCCAGCAGTGATCCGGTCGGCCTAGTGTCCCACAATGAGCAGTTCTTC. The genes are TRBV6-1 and TRBJ2-1; no clear D. V lost 3 bases and J 5 bases, leaving 20 bases between the germline ends. CDR1 is MNHNS, CDR2 SASEGT, per germline. CDR3 length: 17 residues.

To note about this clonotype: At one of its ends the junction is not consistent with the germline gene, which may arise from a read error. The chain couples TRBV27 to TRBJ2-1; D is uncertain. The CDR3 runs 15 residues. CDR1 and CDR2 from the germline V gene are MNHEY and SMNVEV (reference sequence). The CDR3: CASSLEGPSFNEQFF. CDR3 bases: TGTGCCAGCAGTTTAGAAGGTCCCTCCTTCAATGAGCAGTTCTTC.

For the CDR3, the DNA is TGTGCCAGCAGCTCGGACAGAGATAGCAATCAGCCCCAGCATTTT. Protein: CASSSDRDSNQPQHF. The rearrangement links TRBV7-9 to TRBJ1-5, with a possible D match to TRBD1 (6 bases). Germline V CDR1 and CDR2: SEHNR, FQNEAQ (reference sequence). The CDR3 runs 15 residues. Trimming pared 4 bases from V and 0 bases from J, leaving 10 bases between.

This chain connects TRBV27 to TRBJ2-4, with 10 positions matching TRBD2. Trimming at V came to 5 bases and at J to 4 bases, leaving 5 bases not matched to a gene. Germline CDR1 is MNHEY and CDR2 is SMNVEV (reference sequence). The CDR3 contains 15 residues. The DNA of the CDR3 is TGTGCCAGCAGTGACCCGGGACTAGCGAAAAACATTCAGTACTTC. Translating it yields CASSDPGLAKNIQYF.

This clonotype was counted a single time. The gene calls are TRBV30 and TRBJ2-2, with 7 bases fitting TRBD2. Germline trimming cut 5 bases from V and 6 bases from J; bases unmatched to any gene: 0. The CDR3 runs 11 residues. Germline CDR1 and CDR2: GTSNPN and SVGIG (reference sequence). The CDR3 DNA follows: TGTGCCTGGGGGGGGGCCGGGGAGCTGTTTTTT. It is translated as CAWGGAGELFF.

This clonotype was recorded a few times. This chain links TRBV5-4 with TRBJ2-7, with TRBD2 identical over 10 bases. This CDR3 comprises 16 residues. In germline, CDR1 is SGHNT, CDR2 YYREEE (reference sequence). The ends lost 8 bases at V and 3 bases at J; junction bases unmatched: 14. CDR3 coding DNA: TGTGCCAGAAGCCCTACCGTAGCGGGGGGCGGCTACGAGCAGTACTTC. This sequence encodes CARSPTVAGGGYEQYF.

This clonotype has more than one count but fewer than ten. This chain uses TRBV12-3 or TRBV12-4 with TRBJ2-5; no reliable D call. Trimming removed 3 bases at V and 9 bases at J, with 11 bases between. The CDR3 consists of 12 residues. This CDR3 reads CASSFPLGAQYF. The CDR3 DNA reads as TGTGCCAGCAGTTTCCCTCTAGGAGCCCAGTACTTC.

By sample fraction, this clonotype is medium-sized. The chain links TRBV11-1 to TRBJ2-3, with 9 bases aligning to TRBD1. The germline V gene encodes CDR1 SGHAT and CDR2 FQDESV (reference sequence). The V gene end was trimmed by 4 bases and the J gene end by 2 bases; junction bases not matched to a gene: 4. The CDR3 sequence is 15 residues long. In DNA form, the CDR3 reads TGTGCCAGCAGCTCCGGGACAGGGTCCACAGATACGCAGTATTTT. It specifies CASSSGTGSTDTQYF. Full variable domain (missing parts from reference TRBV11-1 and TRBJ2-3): EAEVAQSPRYKITEKSQAVAFWCDPISGHATLYWYRQILGQGPELLVQFQDESVVDDSQLPKDRFSAERLKGVDSTLKIQPAELGDSAMYLCASSSGTGSTDTQYFGPGTRLTVL.

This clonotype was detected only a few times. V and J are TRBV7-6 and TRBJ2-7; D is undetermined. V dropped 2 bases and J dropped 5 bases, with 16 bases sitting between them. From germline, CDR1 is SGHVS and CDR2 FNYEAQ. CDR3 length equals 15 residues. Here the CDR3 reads CASSLNTLQTNEQYF. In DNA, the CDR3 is TGTGCCAGCAGCTTAAACACCCTACAGACAAACGAGCAGTACTTC.

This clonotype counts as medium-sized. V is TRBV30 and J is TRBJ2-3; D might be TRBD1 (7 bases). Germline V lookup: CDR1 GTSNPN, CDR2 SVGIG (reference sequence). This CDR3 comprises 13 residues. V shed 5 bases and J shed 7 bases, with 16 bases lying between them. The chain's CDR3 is CAWGGVDRNTQYF. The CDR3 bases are TGTGCCTGGGGCGGGGTGGACAGGAATACGCAGTATTTT.

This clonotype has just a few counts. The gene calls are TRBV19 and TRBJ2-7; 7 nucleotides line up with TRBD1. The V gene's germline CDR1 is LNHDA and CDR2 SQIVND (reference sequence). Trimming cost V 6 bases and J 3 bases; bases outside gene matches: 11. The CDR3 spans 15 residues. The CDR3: CASSASTGNFYEQYF. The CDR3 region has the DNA TGTGCCAGTAGCGCCTCGACAGGGAACTTCTACGAGCAGTACTTC.